This T cell receptor beta chain was recovered during a study of blood T cell repertoires in COVID-19. The method was immunoSEQ multiplex PCR; TCRdb's version includes in-frame clones alone and lacks a portion of them. The sample carries about 46,000 clones, around 90% recorded once. The germline V gene encodes CDR1 SGHRS and CDR2 YFSETQ. This CDR3 is 14 amino acids long. V was trimmed by 4 bases and J by 10 bases, leaving 18 bases between them. Sequenced material: peripheral blood. J is TRBJ2-1 and V is TRBV5-1; D ambiguous. This TCR came from a human donor with active COVID-19. The donor label of this sample is uncertain. The CDR3 protein is CASSQDTSKWEQFF. In DNA, the CDR3 is TGCGCCAGCAGCCAAGACACCTCTAAATGGGAGCAGTTCTTC. The whole variable domain, remainder taken from reference TRBV5-1 and TRBJ2-1, is KAGVTQTPRYLIKTRGQQVTLSCSPISGHRSVSWYQQTPGQGLQFLFEYFSETQRNKGNFPGRFSGRQFSNSRSEMNVSTLELGDSALYLCASSQDTSKWEQFFGPGTRLTVL.